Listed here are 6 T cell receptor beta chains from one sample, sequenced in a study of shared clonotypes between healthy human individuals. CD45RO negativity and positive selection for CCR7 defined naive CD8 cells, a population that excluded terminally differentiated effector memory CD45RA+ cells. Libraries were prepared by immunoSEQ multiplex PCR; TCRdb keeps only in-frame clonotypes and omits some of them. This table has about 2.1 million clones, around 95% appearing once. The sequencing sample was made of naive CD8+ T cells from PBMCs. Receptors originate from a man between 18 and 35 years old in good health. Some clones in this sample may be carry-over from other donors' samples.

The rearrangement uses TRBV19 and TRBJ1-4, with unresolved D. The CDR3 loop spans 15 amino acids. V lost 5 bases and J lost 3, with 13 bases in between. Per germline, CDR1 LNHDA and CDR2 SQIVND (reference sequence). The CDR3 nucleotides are TGTGCCAGTAGTGACGGGGAGAGGGCTAATGAAAAACTGTTTTTT. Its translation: CASSDGERANEKLFF.

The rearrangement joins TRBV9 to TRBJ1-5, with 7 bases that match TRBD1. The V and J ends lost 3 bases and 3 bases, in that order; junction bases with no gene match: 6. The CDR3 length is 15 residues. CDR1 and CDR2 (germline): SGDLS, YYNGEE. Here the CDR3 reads CASSDGTAVNQPQHF. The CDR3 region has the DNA TGTGCCAGCAGCGACGGGACAGCGGTCAATCAGCCCCAGCATTTT.

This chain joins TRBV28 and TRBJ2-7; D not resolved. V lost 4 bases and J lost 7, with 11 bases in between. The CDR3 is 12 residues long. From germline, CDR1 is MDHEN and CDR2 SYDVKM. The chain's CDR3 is CASSSRSLEQYF. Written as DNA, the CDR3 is TGTGCCAGCAGTTCCAGAAGTCTGGAGCAGTACTTC.

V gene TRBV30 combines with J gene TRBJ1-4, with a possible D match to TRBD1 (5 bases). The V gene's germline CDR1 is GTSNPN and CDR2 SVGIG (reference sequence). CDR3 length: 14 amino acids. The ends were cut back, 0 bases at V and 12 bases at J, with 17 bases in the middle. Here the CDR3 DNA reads TGTGCCTGGAGTGTTACCGGGGGTTTAAGGGAACTGTTTTTT. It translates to CAWSVTGGLRELFF.

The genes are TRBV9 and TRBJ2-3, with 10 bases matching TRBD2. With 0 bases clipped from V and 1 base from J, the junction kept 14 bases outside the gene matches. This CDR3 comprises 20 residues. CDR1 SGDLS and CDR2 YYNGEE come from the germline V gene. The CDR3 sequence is CASSVVSGRASGAGTDTQYF. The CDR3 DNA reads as TGTGCCAGCAGCGTAGTCAGCGGGAGGGCCAGTGGTGCTGGCACAGATACGCAGTATTTT.

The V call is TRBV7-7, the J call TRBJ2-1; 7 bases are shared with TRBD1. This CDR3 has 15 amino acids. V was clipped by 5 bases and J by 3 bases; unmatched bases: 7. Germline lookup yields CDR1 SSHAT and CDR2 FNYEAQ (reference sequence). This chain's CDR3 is CASSPGTDNYNEQFF. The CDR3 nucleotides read TGTGCCAGCAGCCCTGGGACAGATAACTACAATGAGCAGTTCTTC.